Listed below are T cell receptor beta chains from one sample, sequenced in a study of shared clonotypes between healthy human individuals. Profiled with immunoSEQ multiplex PCR; TCRdb holds only in-frame clones, not every one. The sample contains about a million clones, about 77% of which appear only once. Sample: memory CD4+ T cells sorted from blood. The receptors were gathered from a man aged 18 to 35 in good health. Both conserved end residues are part of each CDR3. The D gene is left open where the match is weak. Some rows have no size entry. The others give once, few or many, or a class for an expanded clone.

clone size | J gene | D gene | V gene | CDR3 protein | CDR3 DNA
. | TRBJ2-2 | . | TRBV28 | CASSSGGAGELFF | TGTGCCAGCAGTTCGGGCGGGGCCGGGGAGCTGTTTTTT
. | TRBJ2-1 | . | TRBV18 | CASSPINYNEQFF | TGTGCCAGCTCACCGATCAACTACAATGAGCAGTTCTTC
. | TRBJ1-3 | TRBD1 | TRBV7-8 | CASSPQARQGGNTIYF | TGTGCCAGCAGCCCCCAGGCGAGACAGGGTGGAAACACCATATATTTT
. | TRBJ2-7 | TRBD2 | TRBV28 | CASSSTRTSGTYEQYF | TGTGCCAGCAGTTCAACACGGACTAGCGGGACCTACGAGCAGTACTTC
. | TRBJ1-2 | TRBD1 | TRBV5-6 | CASRRPGQIHGYTF | TGTGCCAGCAGACGCCCGGGACAGATCCATGGCTACACCTTC
. | TRBJ1-2 | . | TRBV19 | CASKTGTRYGYTF | TGTGCCAGTAAGACAGGCACGAGATATGGCTACACCTTC
medium-sized | TRBJ2-2 | TRBD1 | TRBV12-5 | CASGLGQGDTGELFF | TGTGCTAGTGGTTTGGGACAGGGGGACACCGGGGAGCTGTTTTTT
. | TRBJ2-7 | TRBD1 | TRBV25-1 | CASSDPGQGTYEQYF | TGTGCCAGCAGTGATCCTGGACAGGGAACCTACGAGCAGTACTTC
. | TRBJ2-7 | . | TRBV5-1 | CASSYQPTGTYEQYF | TGCGCCAGCAGCTACCAGCCGACAGGCACCTACGAGCAGTACTTC
. | TRBJ1-1 | . | TRBV28 | CASSFEWNTEAFF | TGTGCCAGCAGTTTTGAATGGAACACTGAAGCTTTCTTT
. | TRBJ2-7 | TRBD2 | TRBV28 | CASSLGTSGIRPYEQYF | TGTGCCAGCAGTTTGGGGACTAGCGGGATCCGGCCCTACGAGCAGTACTTC
. | TRBJ2-2 | . | TRBV7-3 | CASSLKAGGELFF | TGTGCCAGCAGCTTAAAGGCGGGAGGGGAGCTGTTTTTT
. | TRBJ2-1 | TRBD2 | TRBV30 | CAWTLGLVLNEQFF | TGTGCCTGGACTTTAGGACTAGTCCTCAATGAGCAGTTCTTC
. | TRBJ1-4 | . | TRBV7-9 | CASSLGGTNEKLFF | TGTGCCAGCAGCTTAGGGGGCACTAATGAAAAACTGTTTTTT
. | TRBJ2-7 | . | TRBV6-1 | CASTRDAGPYEQYF | TGTGCCAGCACCCGGGACGCAGGGCCCTACGAGCAGTACTTC
few | TRBJ2-1 | . | TRBV5-4 | CASSLSGGLGNEQFF | TGTGCCAGCAGCTTGTCTGGGGGCCTCGGCAATGAGCAGTTCTTC
. | TRBJ2-2 | . | TRBV5-1 | CASSLVGGYTGELFF | TGCGCCAGCAGCTTGGTTGGAGGGTACACCGGGGAGCTGTTTTTT
. | TRBJ1-5 | . | TRBV27 | CASRGQASNQPQHF | TGTGCCAGCAGAGGGCAGGCTAGCAATCAGCCCCAGCATTTT
. | TRBJ2-7 | TRBD1 | TRBV18 | CASSPPGQPGGYEQYF | TGTGCCAGCTCACCACCGGGACAGCCTGGGGGCTACGAGCAGTACTTC
. | TRBJ2-3 | . | TRBV4-1 | CASSREGAPGRTDTQYF | TGCGCCAGCAGCAGGGAGGGGGCCCCGGGTCGCACAGATACGCAGTATTTT
. | TRBJ2-5 | TRBD1 | TRBV7-2 | CASSRQGQGRETQYF | TGTGCCAGCAGCCGGCAGGGACAGGGGCGAGAGACCCAGTACTTC
. | TRBJ2-5 | . | TRBV6-1 | CASREGYKETQYF | TGTGCCAGCAGGGAAGGCTATAAAGAGACCCAGTACTTC
. | TRBJ2-5 | . | TRBV5-6 | CASTKWRVEETQYF | TGTGCCAGCACCAAGTGGAGGGTTGAAGAGACCCAGTACTTC
. | TRBJ1-1 | . | TRBV19 | CASTKRESTEAFF | TGTGCCAGTACCAAGAGGGAGAGCACTGAAGCTTTCTTT
few | TRBJ1-2 | . | TRBV5-1 | CASSLGDGTSGGYTF | TGCGCCAGCAGCTTGGGCGACGGGACGTCCGGAGGCTACACCTTC
many | TRBJ1-2 | . | TRBV30 | CAWTRDIYGYTF | TGTGCCTGGACCCGGGACATCTATGGCTACACCTTC